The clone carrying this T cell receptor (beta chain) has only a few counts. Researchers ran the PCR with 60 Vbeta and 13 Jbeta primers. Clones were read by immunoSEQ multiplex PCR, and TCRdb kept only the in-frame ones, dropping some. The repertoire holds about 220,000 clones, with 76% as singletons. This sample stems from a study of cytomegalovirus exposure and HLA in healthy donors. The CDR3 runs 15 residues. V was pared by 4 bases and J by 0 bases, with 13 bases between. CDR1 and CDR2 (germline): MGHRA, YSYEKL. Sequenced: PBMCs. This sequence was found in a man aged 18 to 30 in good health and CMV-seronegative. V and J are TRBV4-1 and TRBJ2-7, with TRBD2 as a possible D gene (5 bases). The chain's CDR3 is CASSLLLANSYEQYF. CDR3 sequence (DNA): TGCGCCAGCAGCCTGCTGCTAGCCAACTCCTACGAGCAGTACTTC.